These T cell receptor beta chains were read from a single sample in a study of Graves' ophthalmopathy and Graves' hyperthyroidism. Each CDR3 protein is one row after TCRdb ran MiXCR on the multiplex PCR reads. The data contain over a million distinct CDR3 sequences, about 40% of them singletons. Sequencing used peripheral blood or thyroid tissue (not recorded which). These receptors all stem from an adult man with Graves' hyperthyroidism. CDR3s include the opening cysteine and the closing phenylalanine or tryptophan. Each record gives: CDR3 protein, CDR3 DNA, D gene, J gene, clone size, V gene. The D gene is left open where the match is weak. Clone sizes are given selectively: once, few, many, or a class where the clone is expanded.

CASSQERRDDNEQYF | TGCGCCAGCAGCCAAGAAAGAAGGGACGACAACGAGCAGTACTTC | . | TRBJ2-7 | few | TRBV4-3
CSARAGTVLYGYTF | TGCAGTGCTAGAGCTGGGACAGTTCTATATGGCTACACCTTC | TRBD1 | TRBJ1-2 | . | TRBV20-1
CASRRTGDGETQYF | TGTGCCAGCCGTCGGACAGGGGATGGGGAGACCCAGTACTTC | TRBD1 | TRBJ2-5 | . | TRBV10-3
CASSFVRVNTEAFF | TGTGCCAGCAGTTTTGTGAGGGTGAACACTGAAGCTTTCTTT | . | TRBJ1-1 | few | TRBV28
CASSSNRGRDSPLHF | TGTGCCAGCAGTTCTAACAGGGGGCGCGATTCACCCCTCCACTTT | TRBD1 | TRBJ1-6 | many | TRBV6-5
CAIRDYSYEQYF | TGTGCCATCAGGGATTACAGCTACGAGCAGTACTTC | . | TRBJ2-7 | . | TRBV6-5
CASSIYLCSVEDGRGLFF | . | . | TRBJ1-4 | . | TRBV7-9
CASSLEGLVNTGELFF | TGTGCCAGCAGCTTAGAGGGACTAGTTAACACCGGGGAGCTGTTTTTT | TRBD2 | TRBJ2-2 | . | TRBV5-5
CASSRQGGGTQYF | TGTGCCAGCAGCCGACAGGGGGGAGGGACCCAGTACTTC | TRBD1 | TRBJ2-5 | few | TRBV7-3
CASSWGAGGDEQYF | TGTGCCAGCAGTTGGGGCGCGGGAGGCGACGAGCAGTACTTC | TRBD2 | TRBJ2-7 | . | TRBV27
CSVGEGIGRDTGELFF | TGCAGCGTTGGGGAGGGCATCGGTCGGGACACCGGGGAGCTGTTTTTT | TRBD2 | TRBJ2-2 | many | TRBV29-1
CASSGRTSTNNEQYF | TGTGCCAGCAGCGGGCGGACTAGCACGAATAACGAGCAGTACTTC | TRBD2 | TRBJ2-7 | many | TRBV7-2
CASSAGQGNYYEQYF | TGTGCCAGCAGCGCGGGACAGGGCAATTACTACGAGCAGTACTTC | TRBD1 | TRBJ2-7 | many | TRBV7-2
CASTHGVVNTEAFF | TGTGCCAGCACCCACGGGGTGGTGAACACTGAAGCTTTCTTT | . | TRBJ1-1 | . | TRBV6-5
CASGGDGLVNQPQHF | TGTGCCAGCGGGGGGGACGGATTGGTAAATCAGCCCCAGCATTTT | . | TRBJ1-5 | . | TRBV7-2